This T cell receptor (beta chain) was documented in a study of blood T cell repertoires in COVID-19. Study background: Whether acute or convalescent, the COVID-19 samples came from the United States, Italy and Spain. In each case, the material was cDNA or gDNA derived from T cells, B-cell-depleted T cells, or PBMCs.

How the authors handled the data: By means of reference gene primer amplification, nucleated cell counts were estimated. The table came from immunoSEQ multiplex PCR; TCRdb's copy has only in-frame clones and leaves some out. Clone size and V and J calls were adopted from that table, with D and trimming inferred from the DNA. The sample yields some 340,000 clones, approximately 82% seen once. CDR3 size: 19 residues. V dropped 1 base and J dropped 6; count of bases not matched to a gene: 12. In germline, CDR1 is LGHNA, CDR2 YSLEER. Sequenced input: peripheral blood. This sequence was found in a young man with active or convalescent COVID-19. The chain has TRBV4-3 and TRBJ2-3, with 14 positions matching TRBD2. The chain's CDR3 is CASSQVLHRLAGGGDTQYF. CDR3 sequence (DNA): TGCGCCAGCAGCCAAGTCTTACACCGACTAGCGGGAGGGGGGGATACGCAGTATTTT.